Listed below are T cell receptor beta chains from one sample, sequenced in a study of technical replicates of blood from a few donors. The protocol was immunoSEQ multiplex PCR, while the TCRdb copy is restricted to in-frame clones and leaves out a portion. The sample holds around 80,000 clones, about 98% seen once. The sample was T cells isolated from PBMCs. These receptors all come from a human donor in good health. The conserved cysteine and the conserved F or W are not part of the CDR3 here. A D gene is named only where the DNA matches it firmly. Size is stated for part of the rows, as once, few or many counts, or as a class when the clone is expanded.

>NA|14|TRBV10-3|NA
AISESVQGNYNEQF
>NA|10|TRBV19|TRBD2
ASSGGGDTQY
>once|11|TRBV6-1|NA
ASSESSNQPQH
>NA|11|TRBV5-1|NA
ASRLDRANVLT
>NA|12|TRBV10-1|NA
ASSEGSAGPEAF
>NA|12|TRBV9|NA
ASSVDAISRKLF
>NA|12|TRBV30|TRBD1
AWSPLTGRNIQY
>NA|17|TRBV5-1|TRBD1
ASSLKTGQGLSAGNTIY
>NA|12|TRBV6-6|TRBD1
ASSSSDRGREQY
>NA|14|TRBV7-8|TRBD2
ASSLGVAGGHYEQY
>NA|10|TRBV5-5|NA
ASSPSRAEAF
>once|12|TRBV25-1|TRBD1
ASSERTGYYGYT
>NA|12|TRBV6-1|TRBD1
ASSEYTPTGEQY
>NA|14|TRBV19|NA
ASSIGPPGQSYGYT
>NA|16|TRBV5-6|TRBD1
ASSYVNPRGQGTQPQH
>NA|14|TRBV27|TRBD2
ASSTSGSPTYNEQF
>NA|13|TRBV30|NA
AWRPGHSGNEKLF
>NA|14|TRBV28|TRBD1
ASNAAGTGNRDTQY
>NA|12|TRBV7-2|NA
ASSKAGTANEQF
>NA|13|TRBV5-1|TRBD1
ASSSRTGRYTEAF
>NA|11|TRBV11-2|NA
ASSLGHNQPQH
>NA|10|TRBV5-1|NA
ASAIGGTEAF
>NA|14|TRBV30|NA
AWTKGALGPNQPQH
>NA|13|TRBV4-1|TRBD2
ASSRLAGFYNEQF
>NA|12|TRBV30|NA
ASPTGETNYGYT
>NA|13|TRBV6-5|NA
ASSLASSSTDTQY
>NA|13|TRBV5-1|TRBD1
ASRLAGTGYETQY
>NA|9|TRBV29-1|NA
SVHTVYEQY
>NA|13|TRBV11-1|NA
ASSLVAYINTEAF
>NA|11|TRBV5-1|NA
ASKDYDYYEQY
>NA|13|TRBV7-8|NA
ASSLGQASSYEQY
>NA|14|TRBV5-1|TRBD1
ASSTRQGPYQETQY
>NA|7|TRBV6-4|NA
ASSARAF
>NA|14|TRBV7-8|NA
ASSLAISLGQREAF
>NA|10|TRBV6-6|NA
ASSYAGHEQF
>once|13|TRBV5-4|TRBD1
ASSLSNRGPDGYT
>NA|15|TRBV11-3|NA
ASSSYTGSLGDTEAF
>NA|16|TRBV4-1|TRBD2
ASSQDSGLAGGTGELF
>NA|14|TRBV5-1|NA
ASSLVSGDGFYEQY
>NA|14|TRBV4-2|NA
ASSQGRGASGNTIY
>NA|11|TRBV10-1|NA
ASSSQGRDTQY
>NA|12|TRBV5-6|NA
ASSQTTGQETQY
>NA|15|TRBV9|NA
ASSVGQVPFMNTEAF
>NA|14|TRBV4-1|NA
ASSQGRGGKNTEAF
>NA|10|TRBV5-6|NA
ASSKDSVEAF
>NA|12|TRBV10-3|NA
AIGSPSGANVLT
>NA|14|TRBV6-5|NA
ASSSQAQGMNTEAF
>NA|15|TRBV18|NA
ASSPWAPVRNTGELF
>NA|10|TRBV5-5|NA
ASSLPTNEQY
>NA|12|TRBV6-6|NA
ASSYGTLATEAF
>NA|14|TRBV6-6|NA
ASRHSQARTRRRYT
>NA|13|TRBV5-1|NA
ASSLGQRVNYGYT
>NA|17|TRBV12-5|TRBD2
ASGLVFTGTSGIQETQY
>NA|13|TRBV5-1|TRBD2
ASSLVGLAGDNQF
>NA|9|TRBV10-2|NA
ASRRDNEQF
>once|15|TRBV30|TRBD2
AWSVLGGVSSYNEQF
>NA|13|TRBV4-1|TRBD1
ASSHPDRAGYGYT